The 24 T cell receptor beta chains below come from one sample, sequenced in a study of CXCR3-negative and CXCR3-positive naive CD8 T cells. The libraries of TRB cDNA were constructed through 5' RACE using UMI labels. TCRdb re-analyzed the 5' RACE reads; it lists each CDR3 protein once, without DNA. This sample's table has 70,000 to 95,000 distinct CDR3 sequences. The sample taken for sequencing was naive CXCR3- CD8+ T cells from blood. Regarding subset: CD45RO-CCR7+CD27+CD95- naive CD8+ T cells lacking CXCR3 (TNR3-). Receptor source: a human donor in good health. Some clones in this sample may be carry-over from other donors' samples.

The chain carries TRBV7-8 and TRBJ2-1; TCRdb returns TRBD1, unconfirmable since there is no DNA. Germline loops: CDR1 SGHVS, CDR2 FQNEAQ. The CDR3 covers 15 residues. The chain's CDR3 is CASSFPEGRYNEQFF. Combining the CDR3 with reference TRBV7-8 and TRBJ2-1 gives the whole variable domain GAGVSQSPRYKVAKRGQDVALRCDPISGHVSLFWYQQALGQGPEFLTYFQNEAQLDKSGLPSDRFFAERPEGSVSTLKIQRTQQEDSAVYLCASSFPEGRYNEQFFGPGTRLTVL.

The V call is TRBV29-1, the J call TRBJ2-1; without DNA, the TCRdb call of TRBD2 cannot be checked. Germline V gene data show CDR1 as SQVTM and CDR2 as ANQGSEA. The CDR3 loop spans 14 amino acids. CDR3 protein: CSAASYRSYNEQFF.

The chain links TRBV7-2 to TRBJ2-7; TCRdb's D gene call, TRBD2, goes unchecked for lack of DNA. The CDR3 contains 15 residues. CDR1 SGHTA and CDR2 FQGNSA come from the germline V gene. The CDR3 protein is CASSWSGTSEYEQYF.

The rearrangement links TRBV5-1 to TRBJ2-3. The CDR3 extends over 12 amino acids. CDR1 SGHRS and CDR2 YFSETQ come from the germline V gene. The CDR3 region is CASSLEPDTQYF.

This chain connects TRBV27 to TRBJ1-2; TCRdb lists TRBD1, though no DNA is available to test this call. Germline CDR1 reads MNHEY; CDR2 reads SMNVEV (reference sequence). The CDR3 is 13 amino acids. Here the CDR3 reads CASSPLDNYGYTF.

This sequence joins TRBV7-9 and TRBJ1-4; TCRdb proposes TRBD1, but this gene call is untestable without DNA. The CDR3 is 15 residues long. CDR1 SEHNR and CDR2 FQNEAQ come from the germline V gene (reference sequence). The CDR3 reads CASSSRDGINEKLFF.

The genes are TRBV29-1 and TRBJ2-7; without DNA, the TCRdb call of TRBD1 cannot be checked. The CDR3 sequence is 13 residues long. The germline V gene encodes CDR1 SQVTM and CDR2 ANQGSEA. The CDR3 is CSVEDTGSYEQYF.

The V call is TRBV2, the J call TRBJ2-7; with no DNA, the TCRdb D assignment of TRBD1 cannot be verified. This CDR3 has 14 residues. Germline-derived CDR1 and CDR2 are SNHLY and FYNNEI. CDR3 sequence reads: CASLGTGNPREQYF.

The chain is built from TRBV7-9 and TRBJ2-7; TCRdb's D gene call, TRBD2, goes unchecked for lack of DNA. Germline V gene data show CDR1 as SEHNR and CDR2 as FQNEAQ (reference sequence). The CDR3 is 14 amino acids. CDR3: CASSIGTSGYEQYF. Using reference TRBV7-9 and TRBJ2-7 for the parts outside the CDR3, the full variable domain is DTGVSQNPRHKITKRGQNVTFRCDPISEHNRLYWYRQTLGQGPEFLTYFQNEAQLEKSRLLSDRFSAERPKGSFSTLEIQRTEQGDSAMYLCASSIGTSGYEQYFGPGTRLTVT.

The rearrangement links TRBV28 to TRBJ2-7. From germline, CDR1 is MDHEN and CDR2 SYDVKM. The length of the CDR3 is 14 residues. The CDR3 region is CASSSLQGPYEQYF.

J is TRBJ1-2 and V is TRBV29-1; TCRdb's assignment of TRBD1 cannot be checked, as there is no DNA. The CDR3 extends over 12 amino acids. Germline V lookup: CDR1 SQVTM, CDR2 ANQGSEA. CDR3 amino acids: CSALQGAGGYTF.

The rearrangement links TRBV29-1 to TRBJ2-7; TCRdb indicates TRBD1, and absent DNA this call remains unverified. CDR3 length: 14 amino acids. Germline CDR1 reads SQVTM; CDR2 reads ANQGSEA. The CDR3 here is CSVAARDSSYEQYF.

V is TRBV7-8 and J is TRBJ2-1; without DNA, the TCRdb call of TRBD2 cannot be checked. Germline values: CDR1 SGHVS, CDR2 FQNEAQ. This CDR3 has 16 amino acids. The CDR3 here is CASSYYEMGSGGPQFF.

V is TRBV15 and J is TRBJ1-5; as DNA is missing, the TRBD1 call by TCRdb cannot be tested. Germline V CDR1 and CDR2: LNHNV, YYDKDF (reference sequence). CDR3 size: 14 residues. Here the CDR3 reads CATRGQVRNQPQHF. Full variable domain (rest looked up from reference TRBV15 and TRBJ1-5): DAMVIQNPRYQVTQFGKPVTLSCSQTLNHNVMYWYQQKSSQAPKLLFHYYDKDFNNEADTPDNFQSRRPNTSFCFLDIRSPGLGDTAMYLCATRGQVRNQPQHFGDGTRLSIL.

This sequence joins TRBV28 and TRBJ1-1; with no DNA, the TCRdb D assignment of TRBD1 cannot be verified. The CDR3 totals 13 residues. CDR1 MDHEN and CDR2 SYDVKM come from the germline V gene. This CDR3 reads CASSFSGGTEAFF.

This chain connects TRBV28 to TRBJ2-7; the TRBD1 assignment by TCRdb is unverifiable without DNA. CDR1 and CDR2 from the germline V gene are MDHEN and SYDVKM. CDR3 length equals 13 residues. Here the CDR3 reads CASSRGQAGEQYF.

The chain combines TRBV9 with TRBJ2-1; TCRdb lists TRBD1, though no DNA is available to test this call. CDR1 is SGDLS, CDR2 YYNGEE, per germline. The CDR3 has 16 residues. This chain's CDR3 is CASSAPGQGVYNEQFF.

The J gene is TRBJ1-3, the V gene TRBV6-5; TCRdb's D gene call, TRBD1, goes unchecked for lack of DNA. Per the germline V gene, CDR1 is MNHEY and CDR2 is SVGAGI. CDR3 size: 14 residues. The CDR3 reads CASSYRGEGNTIYF.

The V and J genes are TRBV4-1 and TRBJ2-7; TCRdb gives TRBD1 as the D gene, but with no DNA this cannot be confirmed. Germline loops: CDR1 MGHRA, CDR2 YSYEKL. This CDR3 contains 15 residues. CDR3 amino acids: CASSQDGAGMLEQYF.

The chain recombines TRBV5-1 with TRBJ2-7; TCRdb calls TRBD1, which cannot be checked without DNA. Germline V gene lookup returns CDR1 SGHRS and CDR2 YFSETQ. CDR3 size: 15 residues. This chain's CDR3 is CASSLTIGQANEQYF.

The CDR3 region is CASSPPSVTEAFF. The V gene is TRBV7-9, the J gene TRBJ1-1. Germline V gives CDR1 SEHNR, CDR2 FQNEAQ (reference sequence). The CDR3 consists of 13 residues.

This chain joins TRBV7-8 and TRBJ2-3; TCRdb proposes TRBD2, but this gene call is untestable without DNA. Germline CDR1 reads SGHVS; CDR2 reads FQNEAQ. The CDR3 loop spans 13 amino acids. The CDR3 loop reads CASSSDYSDTQYF.

This sequence joins TRBV28 and TRBJ1-3. Per germline, CDR1 MDHEN and CDR2 SYDVKM. The CDR3 is 15 amino acids. CDR3 protein: CASSLDLTSGNTIYF.

The rearrangement links TRBV12-3 or TRBV12-4 to TRBJ2-7; TCRdb's D gene call, TRBD1, goes unchecked for lack of DNA. The CDR3 spans 13 residues. CDR3 sequence reads: CASTPSGVNEQYF.